A single sample is the source of the 29 T cell receptor beta chains below, sequenced in a study of identifying expanded T cells in peripheral blood. Sequenced by immunoSEQ multiplex PCR; TCRdb stores in-frame clones only, minus some. The repertoire holds some 77,000 clones, with approximately 90% as singletons. The sequencing sample was made of blood. The receptor source for this set is a person aged 18 to 75 in good health.

V gene TRBV6-1 combines with J gene TRBJ1-2; D gene uncertain. The CDR3 totals 14 residues. CDR1 and CDR2 (germline): MNHNS, SASEGT. V lost 7 bases to trimming and J lost 1 base, with 13 bases between them. CDR3 in DNA: TGTGCCAGCACCCTACGGGGAATTAACTATGGCTACACCTTC. The encoded protein is CASTLRGINYGYTF.

V usage is TRBV7-8 and J usage is TRBJ2-7; 7 bases agree with TRBD1. Trimming removed 7 bases from V and 0 bases from J; junction bases left unmatched: 9. Germline CDR1 SGHVS, CDR2 FQNEAQ. The CDR3 consists of 15 residues. As DNA, the CDR3 is TGTGCCAGCACCCCGGGTGGGGACAGCTCCTACGAGCAGTACTTC. It codes for CASTPGGDSSYEQYF.

This clone was seen just once. This chain joins TRBV19 and TRBJ2-7; no definite D call. CDR1 and CDR2 (germline): LNHDA, SQIVND (reference sequence). CDR3 length equals 16 residues. V was shortened by 1 base and J by 2 bases, with 15 bases between the two germline ends. The CDR3 is CASSIGLGERPYEQYF. DNA of the CDR3: TGTGCCAGTAGTATAGGTCTAGGCGAACGGCCCTACGAGCAGTACTTC.

The DNA for the CDR3 is TGTGCCAGCAGCCAAATGCAGGGGGGCCAATCCTACGAGCAGTACTTC. Amino acids: CASSQMQGGQSYEQYF. The J gene is TRBJ2-7, the V gene TRBV14; perhaps TRBD1 as D (7 bases). CDR3 length equals 16 residues. Germline V gene sequence: CDR1 SGHDN, CDR2 FVKESK. V gave up 2 bases and J gave up 1 base, with 15 bases separating them. The whole variable domain, filled in from reference TRBV14 and TRBJ2-7, reads EAGVTQFPSHSVIEKGQTVTLRCDPISGHDNLYWYRRVMGKEIKFLLHFVKESKQDESGMPNNRFLAERTGGTYSTLKVQPAELEDSGVYFCASSQMQGGQSYEQYFGPGTRLTVT.

The genes are TRBV13 and TRBJ2-3; the D gene is possibly TRBD1 (6 bases). The CDR3 spans 13 residues. Germline V gene lookup returns CDR1 PRHDT and CDR2 FYEKMQ (reference sequence). Trimming pared 5 bases from V and 5 bases from J, leaving 11 bases between. In DNA form, the CDR3 reads TGTGCCAGCAGCCCCGAAGGGGGAGATACGCAGTATTTT. It encodes CASSPEGGDTQYF.

The chain recombines TRBV30 with TRBJ2-1, with D hard to call. Germline CDR1 GTSNPN, CDR2 SVGIG (reference sequence). V shed 0 bases and J shed 4 bases, with 10 bases lying between them. The CDR3 spans 14 residues. This CDR3 reads CAWSVLGLYNEQFF. The DNA for the CDR3 is TGTGCCTGGAGTGTCTTGGGGTTGTACAATGAGCAGTTCTTC.

The chain couples TRBV19 to TRBJ2-5; 10 positions match TRBD2. J lost 0 bases, V lost 9 bases, and 16 bases had no gene match. Germline CDR1 LNHDA, CDR2 SQIVND (reference sequence). The CDR3 spans 18 residues. The CDR3 nucleotides read TGTGCCAGCCGATCCCTGGCTAGCGGGGGCTGGTACCAAGAGACCCAGTACTTC. Encoded protein: CASRSLASGGWYQETQYF.

The chain uses TRBV15 and TRBJ1-5; 7 bases fit TRBD1. CDR1 is LNHNV and CDR2 is YYDKDF in the germline V gene (reference sequence). This CDR3 spans 17 amino acids. The V gene end was trimmed by 5 bases and the J gene end by 0 bases; junction bases not matched to a gene: 10. CDR3 in DNA: TGTGCCACCAGCGGCCGGGACAGCCTTTATAGCAATCAGCCCCAGCATTTT. Its protein product is CATSGRDSLYSNQPQHF.

The J gene is TRBJ1-3, the V gene TRBV6-5; D is perhaps TRBD1 (6 bases). The germline V and J ends were trimmed by 10 bases and 0 bases, with 10 bases remaining between them. The CDR3 runs 13 residues. Germline CDR1 reads MNHEY; CDR2 reads SVGAGI. CDR3 amino acids: CATSGVSGNTIYF. CDR3 bases: TGTGCCACTTCAGGGGTCTCTGGAAACACCATATATTTT.

The chain is built from TRBV2 and TRBJ2-7; 7 nucleotides agree with TRBD2. The length of the CDR3 is 15 residues. Germline CDR1 and CDR2: SNHLY and FYNNEI. Losses at the gene ends were 4 bases for V and 0 bases for J; bases not matched to a gene: 6. CDR3 protein: CASSGWRGSSYEQYF. The DNA of the CDR3 is TGTGCCAGCAGTGGTTGGCGGGGGAGCTCCTACGAGCAGTACTTC.

The chain combines TRBV19 with TRBJ2-1, with D maybe TRBD2 (7 bases). V lost 10 bases to trimming and J lost 0 bases, with 19 bases between them. This CDR3 has 16 residues. Germline V CDR1 and CDR2: LNHDA, SQIVND (reference sequence). CDR3 in amino acids: CAIGMGGGSSYNEQFF. For the CDR3, the DNA is TGTGCCATCGGAATGGGGGGCGGGAGCTCCTACAATGAGCAGTTCTTC.

J is TRBJ2-1 and V is TRBV5-4; the match to TRBD1 covers 7 bases. V dropped 1 base and J dropped 8; count of bases not matched to a gene: 3. The germline V gene encodes CDR1 SGHNT and CDR2 YYREEE (reference sequence). The CDR3 extends over 13 amino acids. The CDR3 DNA follows: TGTGCCAGCAGCTTGACAGGGGCGTATGAGCAGTTCTTC. This sequence encodes CASSLTGAYEQFF.

The rearrangement joins TRBV27 to TRBJ2-5; 13 bases agree with TRBD2. The CDR3 contains 18 residues. The J segment lost 5 bases and the V segment lost 5 bases, leaving 14 bases of the junction unmatched. Germline assignment: CDR1 MNHEY and CDR2 SMNVEV (reference sequence). CDR3 sequence reads: CASSPRSGLAGVRETQYF. Here the CDR3 DNA reads TGTGCCAGCAGTCCTCGGTCCGGACTAGCGGGGGTTAGGGAGACCCAGTACTTC.

The chain recombines TRBV28 with TRBJ2-7, with TRBD1 matching over 8 bases. Looked up from germline, CDR1 is MDHEN and CDR2 is SYDVKM. V gave up 8 bases and J gave up 5 bases; unmatched junction bases: 11. The CDR3 has 14 residues. The CDR3 coding sequence is TGTGCCAGCGCCTCCTGGACAGGGTATCACGAGCAGTACTTC. Translation: CASASWTGYHEQYF.

This clone came up once. This chain connects TRBV27 to TRBJ2-3; D unclear. CDR1 and CDR2 (germline): MNHEY, SMNVEV (reference sequence). This CDR3 is 14 amino acids long. Trimming cost V 2 bases and J 4 bases, with 10 bases left between them. CDR3 region: CASSLVAGADTQYF. For the CDR3, the DNA is TGTGCCAGCAGTTTAGTGGCTGGGGCAGATACGCAGTATTTT.

This sequence joins TRBV2 and TRBJ2-6, with D hard to call. This CDR3 is 15 amino acids long. Per the germline V gene, CDR1 is SNHLY and CDR2 is FYNNEI. Trimming took 1 base from V and 2 from J, leaving 6 bases between them. The CDR3 is CASSEGITGANVLTF. The CDR3 DNA reads as TGTGCCAGCAGTGAAGGCATAACTGGGGCCAACGTCCTGACTTTC.

The chain couples TRBV6-6 to TRBJ2-1, with a weak D call TRBD2 (6 bases). The CDR3 totals 16 residues. V lost 5 bases and J 0 bases, leaving 14 bases between the germline ends. Germline CDR1 MNHNY, CDR2 SVGAGI (reference sequence). The CDR3 nucleotides are TGTGCCAGCAGTCCCATAGCGGTACCCTCCTACAATGAGCAGTTCTTC. Encoded protein: CASSPIAVPSYNEQFF.

The chain couples TRBV2 to TRBJ2-7, with TRBD2 matching over 7 bases. V dropped 3 bases and J dropped 3; count of bases not matched to a gene: 5. The CDR3 covers 14 residues. Germline V gives CDR1 SNHLY, CDR2 FYNNEI. The CDR3 spells CASSEGGRSYEQYF. For the CDR3, the DNA is TGTGCCAGCAGTGAGGGGGGGAGGAGCTACGAGCAGTACTTC. Together with reference TRBV2 and TRBJ2-7, the CDR3 gives the full variable domain: EPEVTQTPSHQVTQMGQEVILRCVPISNHLYFYWYRQILGQKVEFLVSFYNNEISEKSEIFDDQFSVERPDGSNFTLKIRSTKLEDSAMYFCASSEGGRSYEQYFGPGTRLTVT.

This clone was seen a handful of times. V and J are TRBV30 and TRBJ1-6; D is possibly TRBD1 (5 bases). This CDR3 region has 20 residues. V lost 2 bases to trimming and J lost 0 bases, with 23 bases between them. Per germline, CDR1 GTSNPN and CDR2 SVGIG (reference sequence). CDR3: CAWSTGGGRWISSYNSPLHF. As DNA, the CDR3 is TGTGCCTGGAGTACCGGGGGGGGACGTTGGATTTCCTCCTATAATTCACCCCTCCACTTT.

The rearrangement links TRBV27 to TRBJ1-5, with 7 bases aligning to TRBD1. With 1 base clipped from V and 2 bases from J, the junction kept 8 bases outside the gene matches. The CDR3 length is 17 residues. Germline CDR1 reads MNHEY; CDR2 reads SMNVEV (reference sequence). This CDR3 is CASSLFAGGAGNQPQHF. In DNA, the CDR3 is TGTGCCAGCAGTTTATTCGCAGGGGGAGCGGGCAATCAGCCCCAGCATTTT.

The chain carries TRBV18 and TRBJ2-3; 7 positions agree with TRBD2. The length of the CDR3 is 15 residues. The V segment lost 3 bases and the J segment 5 bases; nucleotides outside the gene matches: 8. Germline CDR1 is KGHSH and CDR2 is LQKENI. The CDR3 bases are TGTGCCAGCTCACCTAGGTCGGCGGGGGAAGATACGCAGTATTTT. Protein product: CASSPRSAGEDTQYF. Based on the CDR3 plus reference TRBV18 and TRBJ2-3, the full variable domain is NAGVMQNPRHLVRRRGQEARLRCSPMKGHSHVYWYRQLPEEGLKFMVYLQKENIIDESGMPKERFSAEFPKEGPSILRIQQVVRGDSAAYFCASSPRSAGEDTQYFGPGTRLTVL.

This clone was counted ten times or more. The sample has other DNA sequences that encode this CDR3 too. The rearrangement links TRBV6-5 to TRBJ1-2, with D unresolved. Trimming stripped 6 bases from V and 0 bases from J, with 8 bases between. The CDR3 loop spans 13 amino acids. Germline V gene lookup returns CDR1 MNHEY and CDR2 SVGAGI. The CDR3 DNA follows: TGTGCCAGCAGGCCCAGTACTAACTATGGCTACACCTTC. This codes for CASRPSTNYGYTF.

This chain links TRBV13 with TRBJ2-7; D might be TRBD1 (5 bases). The CDR3 has 15 amino acids. Germline loops: CDR1 PRHDT, CDR2 FYEKMQ (reference sequence). The V and J ends lost 6 bases and 3 bases respectively, with 18 bases between them. The CDR3 DNA reads as TGTGCCAGCAGTTTTAGGGGCTCCAATCGCTACGAGCAGTACTTC. Translated: CASSFRGSNRYEQYF.

This chain joins TRBV2 and TRBJ2-5; no clear D. This CDR3 comprises 12 residues. The V end was cut by 6 bases, the J end by 2 bases, with 7 bases between. Per germline, CDR1 SNHLY and CDR2 FYNNEI. CDR3 sequence (DNA): TGTGCCAGCAGATCTTATCAAGAGACCCAGTACTTC. This gives the protein CASRSYQETQYF.

This chain connects TRBV4-3 to TRBJ2-7; D gene ambiguous. Germline V gene lookup returns CDR1 LGHNA and CDR2 YSLEER. Trimming removed 0 bases from V and 3 bases from J, with 12 bases in between. The CDR3 runs to 15 residues. The CDR3 loop reads CASSQDHGPLYEQYF. In DNA form, the CDR3 reads TGCGCCAGCAGCCAAGATCACGGACCTCTCTACGAGCAGTACTTC.

This chain uses TRBV7-9 with TRBJ1-3, with no clear D. V gave up 6 bases and J gave up 1 base, with 7 bases separating them. Germline V gene sequence: CDR1 SEHNR, CDR2 FQNEAQ (reference sequence). The length of the CDR3 is 13 residues. The CDR3 DNA sequence: TGTGCCAGCAGGGCAGGTTCTGGAAACACCATATATTTT. The encoded protein is CASRAGSGNTIYF.

The J gene is TRBJ2-2, the V gene TRBV19, with D tentatively TRBD1 (6 bases). The germline gives CDR1 LNHDA, CDR2 SQIVND (reference sequence). This CDR3 region has 14 residues. Trimming pared 7 bases from V and 4 bases from J, leaving 13 bases between. The chain's CDR3 is CASNSGVSTGELFF. The CDR3 DNA sequence: TGTGCCAGTAACTCAGGGGTGAGCACCGGGGAGCTGTTTTTT.

CDR3 in DNA: TGCGCCAGCAGCCACATGCCCCACCTGAGGCGTTCCCACTACGAGCAGTACTTC. Its protein product is CASSHMPHLRRSHYEQYF. The chain has TRBV4-1 and TRBJ2-7, with D unclear. With 3 bases removed from V and 3 bases from J, the gap between germline ends came to 24 bases. This CDR3 is 18 amino acids long. Germline assignment: CDR1 MGHRA and CDR2 YSYEKL.

The V call is TRBV6-6, the J call TRBJ1-2; 7 bases line up with TRBD1. The CDR3 contains 14 residues. Unmatched junction bases numbered 11, after V lost 6 bases and J lost 7 bases. Germline values: CDR1 MNHNY, CDR2 SVGAGI (reference sequence). CDR3 amino acids: CASSHDRESSGYTF. The DNA for the CDR3 is TGTGCCAGCAGCCACGACAGGGAATCTAGTGGCTACACCTTC.